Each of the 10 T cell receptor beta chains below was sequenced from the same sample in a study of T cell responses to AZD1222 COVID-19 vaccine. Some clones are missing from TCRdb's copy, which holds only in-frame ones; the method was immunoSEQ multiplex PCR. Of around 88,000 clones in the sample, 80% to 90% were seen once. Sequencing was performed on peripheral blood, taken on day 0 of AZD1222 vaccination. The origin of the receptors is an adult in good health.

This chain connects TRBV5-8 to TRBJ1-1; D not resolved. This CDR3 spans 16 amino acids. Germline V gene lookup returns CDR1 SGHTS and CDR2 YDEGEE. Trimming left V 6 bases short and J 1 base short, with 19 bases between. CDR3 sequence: CASNLPEGLGNTEAFF. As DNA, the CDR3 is TGTGCCAGCAACCTCCCCGAAGGCTTGGGGAACACTGAAGCTTTCTTT.

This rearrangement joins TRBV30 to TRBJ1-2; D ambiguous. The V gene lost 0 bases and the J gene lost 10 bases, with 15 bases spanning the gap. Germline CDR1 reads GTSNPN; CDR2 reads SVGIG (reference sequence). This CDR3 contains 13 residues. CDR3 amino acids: CAWSVRPARDYTF. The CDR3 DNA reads TGTGCCTGGAGTGTACGGCCAGCCCGGGACTACACCTTC. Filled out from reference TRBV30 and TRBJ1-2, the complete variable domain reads SQTIHQWPATLVQPVGSPLSLECTVEGTSNPNLYWYRQAAGRGLQLLFYSVGIGQISSEVPQNLSASRPQDRQFILSSKKLLLSDSGFYLCAWSVRPARDYTFGSGTRLTVV.

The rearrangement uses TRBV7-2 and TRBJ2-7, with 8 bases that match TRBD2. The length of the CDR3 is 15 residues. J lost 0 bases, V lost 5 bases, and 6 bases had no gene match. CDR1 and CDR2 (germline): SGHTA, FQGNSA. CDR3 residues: CASSVIAGLSYEQYF. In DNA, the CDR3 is TGTGCCAGCAGCGTAATAGCGGGACTCTCCTACGAGCAGTACTTC.

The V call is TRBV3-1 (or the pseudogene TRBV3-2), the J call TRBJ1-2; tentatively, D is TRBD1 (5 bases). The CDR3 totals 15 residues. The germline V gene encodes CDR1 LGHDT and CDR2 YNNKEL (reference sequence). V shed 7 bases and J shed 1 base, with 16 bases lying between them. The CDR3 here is CASTQGGGSNYGYTF. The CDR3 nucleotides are TGTGCCAGCACCCAGGGCGGAGGGAGTAACTATGGCTACACCTTC.

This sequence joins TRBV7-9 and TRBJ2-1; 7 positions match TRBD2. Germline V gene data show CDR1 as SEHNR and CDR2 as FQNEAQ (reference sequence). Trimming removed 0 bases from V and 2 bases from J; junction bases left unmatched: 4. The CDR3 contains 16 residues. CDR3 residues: CASSLALGTTYNEQFF. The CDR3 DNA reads TGTGCCAGCAGCTTAGCGCTCGGGACTACCTACAATGAGCAGTTCTTC.

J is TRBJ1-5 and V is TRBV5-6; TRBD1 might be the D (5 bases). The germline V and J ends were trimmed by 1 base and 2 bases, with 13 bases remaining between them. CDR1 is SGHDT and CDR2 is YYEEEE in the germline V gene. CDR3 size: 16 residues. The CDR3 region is CASSLRYLGGNQPQHF. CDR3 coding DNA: TGTGCCAGCAGCTTGCGATATTTAGGGGGCAATCAGCCCCAGCATTTT.

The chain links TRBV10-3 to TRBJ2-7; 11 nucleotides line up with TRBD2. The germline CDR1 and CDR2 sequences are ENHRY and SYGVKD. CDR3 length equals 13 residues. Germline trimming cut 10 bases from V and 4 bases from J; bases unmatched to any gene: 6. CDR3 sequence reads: CATTGTSGYEQYF. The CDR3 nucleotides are TGTGCCACTACCGGGACTAGCGGTTACGAGCAGTACTTC.

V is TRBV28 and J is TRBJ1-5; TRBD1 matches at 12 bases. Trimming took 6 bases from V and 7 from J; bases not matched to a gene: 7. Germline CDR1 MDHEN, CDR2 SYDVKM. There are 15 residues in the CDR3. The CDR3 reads CASRPGTGGRQPQHF. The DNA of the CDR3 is TGTGCCAGCAGACCAGGGACAGGGGGCAGGCAGCCCCAGCATTTT.

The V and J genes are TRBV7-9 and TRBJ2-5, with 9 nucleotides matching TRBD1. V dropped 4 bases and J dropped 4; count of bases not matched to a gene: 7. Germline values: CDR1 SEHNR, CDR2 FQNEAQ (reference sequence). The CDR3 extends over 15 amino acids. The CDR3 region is CASSYPQGAGETQYF. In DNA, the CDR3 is TGTGCCAGCAGCTATCCACAGGGGGCGGGAGAGACCCAGTACTTC.

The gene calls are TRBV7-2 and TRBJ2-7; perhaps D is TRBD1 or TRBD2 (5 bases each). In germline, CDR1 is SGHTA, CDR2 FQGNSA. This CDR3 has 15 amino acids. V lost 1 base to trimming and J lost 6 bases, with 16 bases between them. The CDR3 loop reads CASSLDSGFRGEQYF. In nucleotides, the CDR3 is TGTGCCAGCAGCTTAGATTCAGGGTTCCGGGGCGAGCAGTACTTC.